The 10 T cell receptor beta chains reported below all come from one sample, sequenced in a study of shared clonotypes between healthy human individuals. The protocol was immunoSEQ multiplex PCR, while the TCRdb copy is restricted to in-frame clones and leaves out a portion. The data hold about 980,000 clones, with over 75% observed a single time. Sequencing was performed on memory CD4+ T cells sorted from blood. As to subset: CD45RA-negative fraction. The source of these receptors is a man younger than 35 in good health.

The table lists this clone with a count of one. The chain couples TRBV6-6 to TRBJ2-7, with unresolved D. Trimming took off 1 base at V and 6 bases at J, with 13 bases between the two ends. CDR1 MNHNY and CDR2 SVGAGI come from the germline V gene (reference sequence). The CDR3 has 14 residues. Here the CDR3 reads CASSYCDEGCEQYF. The CDR3 bases are TGTGCCAGCAGTTACTGCGATGAAGGTTGCGAGCAGTACTTC.

The chain uses TRBV6-1 and TRBJ1-2; no reliable D call. There are 16 residues in the CDR3. CDR1 is MNHNS, CDR2 SASEGT, per germline. V lost 0 bases and J lost 6, with 17 bases in between. In nucleotides, the CDR3 is TGTGCCAGCAGTGAAGCGCTTCTTGGGCCAAGGAATGGCTACACCTTC. This translates into CASSEALLGPRNGYTF.

The sample holds a few counts of this clone. The chain couples TRBV28 to TRBJ2-7, with D possibly TRBD2 on 6 matching bases. The CDR3 sequence is 14 residues long. Germline lookup yields CDR1 MDHEN and CDR2 SYDVKM. V lost 2 bases and J 3 bases, leaving 11 bases between the germline ends. The CDR3 here is CASSLGGVNYEQYF. In DNA form, the CDR3 reads TGTGCCAGCAGTTTAGGAGGGGTCAACTACGAGCAGTACTTC.

This clone turned up a few times. The J gene is TRBJ1-2, the V gene TRBV29-1; D perhaps matches TRBD1 (5 bases). V shed 3 bases and J shed 14 bases, with 16 bases lying between them. CDR1 and CDR2 (germline): SQVTM, ANQGSEA. The CDR3 runs to 11 residues. The CDR3 DNA is TGCAGCGTTGAGAATTACACGGGGGAAACCTTC. The encoded protein is CSVENYTGETF.

This clone was recorded once. This sequence joins TRBV18 and TRBJ2-7, with 9 bases lining up with TRBD1. This CDR3 region has 15 residues. Per germline, CDR1 KGHSH and CDR2 LQKENI. With 5 bases clipped from V and 3 bases from J, the junction kept 8 bases outside the gene matches. In nucleotides, the CDR3 is TGTGCCAGCTCAGCCGGACAGGGGCTCTACTACGAGCAGTACTTC. Translated: CASSAGQGLYYEQYF.

The chain employs TRBV18 and TRBJ2-3, with D possibly matching TRBD1 (6 bases). The V end lost 2 bases, the J end lost 6 bases, and 12 bases lay between the germline ends. This CDR3 has 14 residues. Germline-derived CDR1 and CDR2 are KGHSH and LQKENI. The CDR3 region is CASSPMTGGDTQYF. In nucleotides, the CDR3 is TGTGCCAGCTCACCAATGACAGGCGGGGATACGCAGTATTTT.

V gene TRBV5-6 combines with J gene TRBJ2-7; TRBD2 matches at 7 bases. After removal of 4 bases from V and 2 bases from J, the junction contained 9 bases not matched to a gene. CDR1 is SGHDT and CDR2 is YYEEEE in the germline V gene. This CDR3 has 15 amino acids. This CDR3 is CASSPNSGRTYEQYF. As DNA, the CDR3 is TGTGCCAGCAGCCCCAATTCCGGGAGGACCTACGAGCAGTACTTC.

This chain uses TRBV6-5 with TRBJ1-4, with D possibly TRBD1 on 5 matching bases. The CDR3 spans 16 residues. CDR1 and CDR2 from the germline V gene are MNHEY and SVGAGI. V was trimmed by 0 bases and J by 0 bases, leaving 8 bases between them. The CDR3 protein is CASSYSTTATNEKLFF. Written as DNA, the CDR3 is TGTGCCAGCAGTTACTCGACGACAGCAACTAATGAAAAACTGTTTTTT.

This rearrangement joins TRBV27 to TRBJ1-1; 9 bases fit TRBD1. V lost 5 bases, J lost 0 bases, and 16 bases stayed unmatched. CDR3 length equals 19 residues. The germline CDR1 and CDR2 sequences are MNHEY and SMNVEV (reference sequence). In DNA, the CDR3 is TGTGCCAGCAGTACACAGGACAGGGGCGTACGGTCGGTGAACACTGAAGCTTTCTTT. It codes for CASSTQDRGVRSVNTEAFF.

The chain carries TRBV11-2 and TRBJ1-1; no clear D. The V end lost 5 bases, the J end lost 6 bases, and 10 bases lay between the germline ends. This CDR3 has 12 amino acids. Germline CDR1 reads SGHAT; CDR2 reads FQNNGV. The CDR3: CASSQHWAEAFF. The CDR3 DNA is TGTGCCAGCAGCCAACATTGGGCTGAAGCTTTCTTT.